The clone carrying this T cell receptor (beta chain) has only a few counts. The target antigen is unknown. Sequence at one end of the junction differs from germline and may be a read error. Extraction of PBMCs used 10 ml of fresh peripheral blood. This specimen comes from a study of T cells in Graves' hyperthyroidism and ophthalmopathy. About the research overall: At initial diagnosis, before any treatment had begun, peripheral blood was obtained.

Points from the study as a whole: Among clonotypes expanded in thyroid above 0.001, most were also found in blood.

RNA transcripts gave rise to amplified TCR beta CDR3 regions. The HTBI set primed first-round TCR CDR3 RT-PCR. TCRdb itself ran the multiplex PCR reads through MiXCR, one entry per CDR3 protein. The sample contains roughly 400,000 distinct CDR3 sequences, less than 20% of which appear only once. The CDR3 is 11 amino acids. CDR1 and CDR2 (germline): MDHEN, SYDVKM. This rearrangement joins TRBV28 to TRBJ2-4; the match to TRBD2 covers 9 bases. The TCR comes from a woman aged 18-29 years with Graves' hyperthyroidism that later progressed to Graves' ophthalmopathy. The specimen was blood. CDR3 sequence reads: CASSPGTSKFF. The CDR3, as DNA: TGTGCCAGCAGCCCCGGGACTAGCAAGTTCTTC.